This T cell receptor beta chain was sequenced in a study of neurological immune-mediated disorders (dated by TCRdb to the late 2010s). Study-wide context: Among the approximately 35 multiple sclerosis patients, 31 had relapsing-remitting MS and 3 had secondary progressive MS. Peripheral blood TCR-beta repertoires from patients with HTLV-I-associated myelopathy (HAM/TSP), patients with multiple sclerosis, and healthy controls were compared in the study using UMI-based sequencing. Longitudinal samples, technical triplicates and paired sorted CD4+ and CD8+ T-cell subsets, alongside PBMC samples, were included among the approximately 99 TCR-beta libraries. The cohort included some 68 subjects: some 14 with HAM/TSP, some 35 with multiple sclerosis, and some 20 healthy controls. Overall study results and their limits: Phylogenetic analysis grouped repertoires from 18 of 34 MS patients into a cluster of related CDR3 sequences, suggesting a possible repertoire-level signature. No clinical or MRI features were associated with the MS cluster, and the authors said that larger cohorts are needed. Expanded clones from different subjects shared no identical CDR3 amino acid sequences, which suggests that TCR-beta repertoires were private in all groups. TCR clonal expansion was greatest in HAM/TSP patients and smallest in MS patients, who ranked below even healthy controls.

cDNA synthesis used template-switch 5'RACE with a primer carrying a 10-nucleotide random unique molecular identifier tagging each TCR transcript. Every sequencing run yielded over 170 million TCR-beta sequences covering 15-18 subjects. Total RNA was extracted with the RNeasy kit. Using the KAPA Real-time Library Amplification kit, TCR-beta VDJ regions were amplified with primers for the TCR constant region and the 5'RACE anchor. A first PCR added sample indexes and Illumina adaptors, after which a second PCR increased the library yield. After Ampure bead purification, the TCR product of roughly 650 bp was size-selected on a 2% E-gel SizeSelection system. Before pooling, libraries had their quality checked on a Bioanalyzer, their concentration measured with Qubit, and their quantity determined with the Kapa Library Quantification kit. Paired-end 2 x 150 bp sequencing of the libraries was performed on an Illumina HiSeq 2500. To increase sequence diversity, roughly 24-31% phiX was spiked into each library pool. In the source study's methods: The quality-filtered reads were processed with the UMI-based MiGEC pipeline, whose error correction step removed more than 80% of the raw TCR sequences. VDJ genes were aligned to IMGT germline references, and each clonotype was defined by a unique CDR3 amino acid sequence together with V-J genes. Clonal expansion, Shannon diversity and CDR3 relatedness (CalcPairwiseDistances, ClusterSamples) were evaluated with VDJtools, and phylogenetic trees were built with CLCbio workbench. Expanded clones were defined as having at least 8 unique UMIs, based on coefficient-of-variation modelling across technical triplicates. Through fastp at Q25 and MiXCR, TCRdb rebuilt clones from the public reads, retaining in-frame beta chains. When rows share a CDR3 protein, they turn into one entry using the most common DNA and genes. The V and J calls and clone size come from TCRdb's table, not from the authors' own analysis. The sample table lists some 50,000 distinct CDR3 sequences, under 2% of them with a count of one. 2% to 2.5% of the sample is in the top ten clones.

Libraries from unsorted PBMCs were made from 2 million PBMCs kept in RNAlater at -80 degrees C until RNA extraction. Multiple sclerosis patients were enrolled in a US clinical protocol evaluating disease progression by magnetic resonance imaging. Peripheral blood was subjected to Ficoll-Hypaque density gradient centrifugation to isolate PBMCs, which were then cryopreserved in liquid nitrogen. This clonotype was found many times. This receptor's antigen is unknown. Base qualities are missing; no much larger clone stands one base away. V and J are truncated by 3 bases and 1 base respectively, leaving an intervening sequence of 10 bases. As encoded in the germline V gene, CDR1 is SGHRS while CDR2 is YFSETQ. From the cysteine up to the phenylalanine, the CDR3 has a length of 14 residues. Here the CDR3 DNA is all that survives: 42 bases in frame from base 1.

Sequencing used PBMCs. The chain uses TRBV5-1 and TRBJ1-1, with the D gene uncertain. The TCR was taken from a woman aged 40 to 49 with multiple sclerosis. At the DNA level, the sequence is TGCGCCAGCAGCTATGACGGTCAGAACACTGAAGCTTTCTTT. This gives the protein CASSYDGQNTEAFF.